This entry features one T cell receptor beta chain sequence. Its target is unknown. Each PCR replicate from the sorted subsets contained 150 to 200 ng DNA, which is some 32,000 T cell genomes. Clones were sequenced by immunoSEQ multiplex PCR, and TCRdb holds only the in-frame ones, with some missing. There are about 2.1 million clones in the sample; 80% to 95% occur only once, and under 2% lies in the top ten. The entry originates in a study of shared clonotypes between healthy human individuals. Background on the study: Researchers drew samples from two women and three men aged 18 to 49.

As defined, naive CD8 cells were CD45RO-negative and positively selected for CCR7, with terminally differentiated effector memory CD45RA+ cells excluded. Donors included only healthy HIV-negative adults lacking recent acute infections or vaccinations. V was pared by 2 bases and J by 2 bases, with 11 bases between. The CDR3 is made up of 14 amino acids. Germline V lookup: CDR1 SGHNT, CDR2 YYREEE (reference sequence). Study outcomes and limitations: Sampling was confined to blood; repertoires within tissues likely differ.

This TCR derives from a man aged 18-30 years in good health. Some clones in this sample may be carry-over from other donors' samples. Sequencing used naive CD8+ T cells from PBMCs. V usage is TRBV5-4 and J usage is TRBJ2-7, with D possibly TRBD1 on 5 matching bases. In DNA, the CDR3 is TGTGCCAGCAGCTTAGGGGCACGGACCTACGAGCAGTACTTC. Translation: CASSLGARTYEQYF.